The 9 T cell receptor beta chains reported below all come from one sample, sequenced in a study of T cell changes during pregnancy in multiple sclerosis. The repertoire was sequenced with immunoSEQ multiplex PCR; TCRdb's copy has only in-frame clones and lacks some. The top ten hold 0.74% of the sample, which has about 31,000 clones, roughly 88% seen once. The sequences come from CD4+ T cells from peripheral blood mononuclear cells, collected in the first trimester of pregnancy. Receptors were obtained from a female donor in good health, enrolled as a control in a pregnancy study.

The chain joins TRBV30 to TRBJ2-1; TRBD2 matches 8 bases. The germline CDR1 and CDR2 sequences are GTSNPN and SVGIG (reference sequence). Losses at the gene ends were 1 base for V and 6 bases for J; bases not matched to a gene: 5. This CDR3 has 14 amino acids. This chain's CDR3 is CAWSDLGLANEQFF. CDR3 bases: TGTGCCTGGAGTGACCTCGGACTAGCCAATGAGCAGTTCTTC.

The gene calls are TRBV9 and TRBJ1-4; 11 bases are shared with TRBD1. Germline V lookup: CDR1 SGDLS, CDR2 YYNGEE. V gave up 2 bases and J gave up 7 bases; unmatched junction bases: 4. The CDR3 consists of 15 residues. The CDR3 sequence is CASSVGTGGIEKLFF. CDR3 coding DNA: TGTGCCAGCAGCGTTGGGACAGGGGGGATTGAAAAACTGTTTTTT.

V and J are TRBV19 and TRBJ2-7; 10 bases match TRBD1. The CDR3 runs 15 residues. The V segment lost 5 bases and the J segment 2 bases; nucleotides outside the gene matches: 6. Germline V lookup: CDR1 LNHDA, CDR2 SQIVND (reference sequence). The DNA for the CDR3 is TGTGCCAGTAGTTTCGGACAGGGGGGCCCCTACGAGCAGTACTTC. Amino acids: CASSFGQGGPYEQYF.

V usage is TRBV30 and J usage is TRBJ1-2, with TRBD1 matching over 7 bases. V lost 2 bases to trimming and J lost 5 bases; unmatched junction nucleotides: 11. The CDR3 loop spans 15 amino acids. Germline values: CDR1 GTSNPN, CDR2 SVGIG (reference sequence). CDR3 in DNA: TGTGCCTGGAGTCCGCTCAGGGGGAATCCTTATGGCTACACCTTC. This sequence encodes CAWSPLRGNPYGYTF.

The rearrangement uses TRBV30 and TRBJ2-7; the D is unclear. Per the germline V gene, CDR1 is GTSNPN and CDR2 is SVGIG (reference sequence). CDR3 length: 11 residues. Trimming pared 1 base from V and 3 bases from J, leaving 4 bases between. CDR3 sequence (DNA): TGTGCCTGGAGTGCGGTCTACGAGCAGTACTTC. This sequence encodes CAWSAVYEQYF.

V usage is TRBV2 and J usage is TRBJ1-2; TRBD1 is a possible D gene (5 bases). Germline V gene sequence: CDR1 SNHLY, CDR2 FYNNEI. The CDR3 loop spans 13 amino acids. Between the trimmed V and J ends, which lost 1 base and 5 bases, there was a span of 8 bases. Here the CDR3 DNA reads TGTGCCAGCAGTGAAGTGTCAGGGTATGGCTACACCTTC. Translation: CASSEVSGYGYTF.

The count of this clone is one. The chain recombines TRBV14 with TRBJ2-6; possible D gene TRBD2, 5 bases. Trimming pared 8 bases from V and 0 bases from J, leaving 5 bases between. Germline CDR1 and CDR2: SGHDN and FVKESK. This CDR3 has 13 residues. CDR3 nucleotides: TGTGCCAGCCGGGACTCTGGGGCCAACGTCCTGACTTTC. This translates into CASRDSGANVLTF.

This clone is a singleton in its sample. This sequence joins TRBV28 and TRBJ1-1, with D maybe TRBD1 (5 bases). V lost 2 bases to trimming and J lost 5 bases, with 9 bases between them. This CDR3 comprises 13 residues. The germline V gene encodes CDR1 MDHEN and CDR2 SYDVKM. CDR3: CASSLRQITEAFF. DNA of the CDR3: TGTGCCAGCAGTTTACGACAGATTACTGAAGCTTTCTTT.

This clone has just one count. The chain combines TRBV7-2 with TRBJ2-7, with TRBD2 identical over 15 bases. Looked up from germline, CDR1 is SGHTA and CDR2 is FQGNSA. This CDR3 has 16 amino acids. Germline trimming cut 5 bases from V and 4 bases from J; bases unmatched to any gene: 6. The CDR3 DNA follows: TGTGCCAGCAGCCGGACTAGCGGGGGGGTCCGTTACGAGCAGTACTTC. Its protein is CASSRTSGGVRYEQYF.